The entry that follows covers one T cell receptor beta chain sequence. This receptor's antigen is unknown. No per-base quality is available; no much larger clone lies one base away. This sample is part of a study of lymphopenia after photon versus proton radiotherapy (dated by TCRdb to between 2017 and 2020). The study in broad terms: The immunological effects of photon versus proton radiation therapy were compared in patients with gastrointestinal tumors who developed high-grade lymphopenia. The 15 to 25 patients in the cohort had gastrointestinal tumors, were treated with either photon or proton therapy, and subsequently developed lymphopenia. The goal of the study was to describe how the two radiation modalities differ in their effects on the immune system. Overall results and qualifications from the work: Across the cohort, among patients who died, a greater drop in TCR diversity after the nadir was inversely correlated with overall survival time. During treatment, patients who received photon therapy lost naive T cells and TCR diversity and gained effector/memory populations, whereas patients who received proton therapy remained relatively stable. The survival association was assessed only in patients who died, and the authors presented better survival with proton therapy as a possibility rather than a demonstrated result. After the lymphocyte count nadir, oligoclonal expansion, especially of CD8+ Temra cells, was observed in photon-treated repertoires, and the drop in diversity was driven by this expansion.

Library method: the immunoSEQ multiplex PCR assay. Alongside multiparametric flow cytometry, deep sequencing of rearranged TCR beta loci was used to profile the T cell repertoires. Not all clones reach the TCRdb copy of this immuneACCESS table, which keeps in-frame sequences only. Checked studies attribute under half of the gap to unresolved V genes and leave the rest unexplained. The sample table contains approximately 12,000 clones; only one count was recorded for around 89% of them. The top ten clonotypes cover about 3.8% of the sample. The receptor's source is a man in his 60s with pancreatic cancer. Here the sequenced sample was peripheral blood, taken from a patient treated with photon-based radiotherapy.

The CDR3 protein: CASSEATGGNTIYF. The base sequence is TGTGCCAGCAGTGAAGCGACAGGGGGAAACACCATATATTTT. The rearranged chain carries TRBV6-1 and TRBJ1-3, with 7 central nucleotides matching TRBD1. V and J are trimmed by 0 bases and 4 bases, and the gene matches miss 0 bases of the junction. CDR1 and CDR2 are read off the germline V gene as MNHNS and SASEGT. From cysteine to phenylalanine, the CDR3 is 14 amino acids long. The only DNA kept is the CDR3, 42 bases in frame from the first base.